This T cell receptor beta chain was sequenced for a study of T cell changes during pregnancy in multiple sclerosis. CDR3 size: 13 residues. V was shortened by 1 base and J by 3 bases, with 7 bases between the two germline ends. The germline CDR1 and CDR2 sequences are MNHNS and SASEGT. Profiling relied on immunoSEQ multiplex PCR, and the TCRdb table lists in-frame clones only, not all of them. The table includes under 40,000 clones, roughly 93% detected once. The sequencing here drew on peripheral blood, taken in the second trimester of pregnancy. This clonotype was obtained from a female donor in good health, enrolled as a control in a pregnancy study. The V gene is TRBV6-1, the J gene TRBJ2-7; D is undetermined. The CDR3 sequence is CASSEGSSYEQYF. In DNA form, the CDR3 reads TGTGCCAGCAGTGAAGGGAGCAGCTACGAGCAGTACTTC.